Listed below are T cell receptor beta chains from one sample, sequenced in a study of blood T cell repertoires in COVID-19. Measured with immunoSEQ multiplex PCR; TCRdb has only the in-frame clones, and not every one. The sample carries over 85,000 clones, 60% to 80% recorded once. What was sequenced was peripheral blood. Receptor source: a woman at least 80 years old with active or convalescent COVID-19. The CDR3 runs from the conserved cysteine through the conserved F or W. The D gene is left open where the match is weak. Only some rows state a clone size, as once, few, many or a class for expanded clones.

D	V	size	J	DNA	CDR3
-	TRBV5-1	-	TRBJ2-7	TGCGCCAGCAGCTTGGCGGTGGGCTCCACCTACGAGCAGTACTTC	CASSLAVGSTYEQYF
TRBD2	TRBV5-1	many	TRBJ2-7	TGCGCCAGCAGGGTGTCCCCTACTAGCGGCTACGAGCAGTACTTC	CASRVSPTSGYEQYF
-	TRBV29-1	-	TRBJ2-7	TGCAGCGTGGGCGGACAACCCTCCTACGAGCAGTACTTC	CSVGGQPSYEQYF
TRBD2	TRBV7-9	once	TRBJ2-1	TGTGCCAGCAGCTTATGGCTAGCGGGGACATACAATGAGCAGTTCTTC	CASSLWLAGTYNEQFF
TRBD1	TRBV6-1	-	TRBJ1-1	TGTGCCAGCAGTGAAGGGGCAGGGGGCACTGAAGCTTTCTTT	CASSEGAGGTEAFF
TRBD1	TRBV5-5	-	TRBJ2-7	TGTGCCAGCAGCTGGACAGGCTACGAGCAGTACTTC	CASSWTGYEQYF
-	TRBV4-3	-	TRBJ1-2	TGCGCCAGCAGCCGATTGGCGGGGGATGGGGGCTACACCTTC	CASSRLAGDGGYTF
-	TRBV2	-	TRBJ1-4	TGTGCCAGCAGTGAGCCCCGCGTAGCTTATGAAAAACTGTTTTTT	CASSEPRVAYEKLFF
-	TRBV27	once	TRBJ1-1	TGTGCCAGCAGTTTAGATCCGGGAATGAACACTGAAGCTTTCTTT	CASSLDPGMNTEAFF
TRBD2	TRBV7-3	-	TRBJ2-1	TGTGCCAGCAGCCCAAAGCGGGACGGCTCCTACAATGAGCAGTTCTTC	CASSPKRDGSYNEQFF
TRBD1	TRBV2	few	TRBJ1-1	TGTGCCAGCAGTGGGGACAGGATGGCTCTGGCTTTCTTT	CASSGDRMALAFF
TRBD1	TRBV27	-	TRBJ1-4	TGTGCCAGCAGTTTTTCAGGACAGGGATTTGAAAAACTGTTTTTT	CASSFSGQGFEKLFF
TRBD1	TRBV9	-	TRBJ1-4	TGTGCCAGCAGCGCCCCGGGACAGATTAATGAAAAACTGTTTTTT	CASSAPGQINEKLFF
TRBD2	TRBV27	once	TRBJ2-1	TGTGCCAGCAGTCCCCCGTGGCGGGAGGTCGATGAGCAGTTCTTC	CASSPPWREVDEQFF
TRBD2	TRBV9	-	TRBJ2-5	TGTGCCAGCAGCCCATCAACGTTGGGACTAGCGTTACAAGAGACCCAGTACTTC	CASSPSTLGLALQETQYF
-	TRBV29-1	-	TRBJ2-4	TGCAGCGCCGCAGTACGTCCAGGCGACATTCAGTACTTC	CSAAVRPGDIQYF
-	TRBV18	-	TRBJ2-7	TGTGCCAGCTCACCTCCGGGACTCTACGAGCAGTACTTC	CASSPPGLYEQYF
-	TRBV9	-	TRBJ2-3	TGTGCCAGCAGCGTGGCCCCCGAAGATACGCAGTATTTT	CASSVAPEDTQYF
-	TRBV7-9	-	TRBJ1-2	TGTGCCAGCAGCTTAGATTGGGGGCTTTATGGCTACACCTTC	CASSLDWGLYGYTF